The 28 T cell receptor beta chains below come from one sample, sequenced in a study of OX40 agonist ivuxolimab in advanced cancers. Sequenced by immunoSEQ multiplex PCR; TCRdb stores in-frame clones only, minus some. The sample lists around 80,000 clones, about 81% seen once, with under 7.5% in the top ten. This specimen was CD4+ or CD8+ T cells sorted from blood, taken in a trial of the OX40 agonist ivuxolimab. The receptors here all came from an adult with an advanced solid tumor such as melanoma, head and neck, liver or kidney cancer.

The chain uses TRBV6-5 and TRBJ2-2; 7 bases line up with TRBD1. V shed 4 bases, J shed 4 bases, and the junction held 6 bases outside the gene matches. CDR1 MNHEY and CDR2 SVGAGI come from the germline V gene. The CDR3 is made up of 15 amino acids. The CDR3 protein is CASSSDRPGTGELFF. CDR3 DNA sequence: TGTGCCAGCAGTTCGGACAGGCCGGGCACCGGGGAGCTGTTTTTT.

In DNA form, the CDR3 reads TGTGCCAGCAGCTTGACTAGCGGGATTCTCAATGAGCAGTTCTTC. This gives the protein CASSLTSGILNEQFF. This rearrangement joins TRBV7-2 to TRBJ2-1, with TRBD2 matching over 11 bases. The V and J ends lost 3 bases and 6 bases, in that order; junction bases with no gene match: 4. The CDR3 has 15 residues. Germline V gene data show CDR1 as SGHTA and CDR2 as FQGNSA. Full variable domain (remainder filled in from reference TRBV7-2 and TRBJ2-1): GAGVSQSPSNKVTEKGKDVELRCDPISGHTALYWYRQSLGQGLEFLIYFQGNSAPDKSGLPSDRFSAERTGGSVSTLTIQRTQQEDSAVYLCASSLTSGILNEQFFGPGTRLTVL.

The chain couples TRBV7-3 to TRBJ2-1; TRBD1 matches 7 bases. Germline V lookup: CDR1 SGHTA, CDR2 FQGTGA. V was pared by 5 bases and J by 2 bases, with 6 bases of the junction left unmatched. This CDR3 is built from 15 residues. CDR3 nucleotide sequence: TGTGCCAGCAGCGCGACAGGGACGACCTACAATGAGCAGTTCTTC. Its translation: CASSATGTTYNEQFF.

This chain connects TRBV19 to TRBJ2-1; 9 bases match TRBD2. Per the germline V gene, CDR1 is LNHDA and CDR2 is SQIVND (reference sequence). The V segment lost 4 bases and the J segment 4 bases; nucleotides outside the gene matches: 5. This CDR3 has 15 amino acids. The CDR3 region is CASSTTSGEYNEQFF. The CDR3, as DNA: TGTGCCAGTAGTACGACTAGCGGAGAGTACAATGAGCAGTTCTTC.

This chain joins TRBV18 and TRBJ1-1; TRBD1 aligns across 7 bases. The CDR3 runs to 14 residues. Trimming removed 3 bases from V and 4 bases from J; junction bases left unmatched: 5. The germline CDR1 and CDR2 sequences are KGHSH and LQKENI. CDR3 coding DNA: TGTGCCAGCTCACCCGACAGGGTCAGCACTGAAGCTTTCTTT. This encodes CASSPDRVSTEAFF.

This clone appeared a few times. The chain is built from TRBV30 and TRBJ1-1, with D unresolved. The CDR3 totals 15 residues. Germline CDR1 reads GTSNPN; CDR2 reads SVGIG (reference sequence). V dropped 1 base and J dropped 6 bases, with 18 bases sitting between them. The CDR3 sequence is CAWSASLSLGAEAFF. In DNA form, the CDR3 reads TGTGCCTGGAGTGCTTCATTGAGCCTTGGGGCTGAAGCTTTCTTT.

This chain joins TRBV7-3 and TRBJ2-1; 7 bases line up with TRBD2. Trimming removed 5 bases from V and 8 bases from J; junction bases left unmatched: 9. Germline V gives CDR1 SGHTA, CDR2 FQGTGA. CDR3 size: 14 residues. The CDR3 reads CASSLGLEGDEQFF. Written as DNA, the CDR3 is TGTGCCAGCAGCCTTGGACTAGAAGGCGATGAGCAGTTCTTC.

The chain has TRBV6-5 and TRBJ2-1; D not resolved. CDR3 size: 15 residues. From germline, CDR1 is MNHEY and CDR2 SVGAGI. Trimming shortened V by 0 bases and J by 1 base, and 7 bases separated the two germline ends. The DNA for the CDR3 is TGTGCCAGCAGTTACTCATGGGGATCCTACAATGAGCAGTTCTTC. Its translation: CASSYSWGSYNEQFF.

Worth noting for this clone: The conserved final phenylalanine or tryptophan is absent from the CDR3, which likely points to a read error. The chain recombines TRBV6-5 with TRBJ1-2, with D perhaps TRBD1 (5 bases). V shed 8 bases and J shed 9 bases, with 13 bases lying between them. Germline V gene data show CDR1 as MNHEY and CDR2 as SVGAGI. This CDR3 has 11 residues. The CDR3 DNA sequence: TGTGCCAGCGCCAGAGCGGACAGCTACACCCTC. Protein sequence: CASARADSYTL.

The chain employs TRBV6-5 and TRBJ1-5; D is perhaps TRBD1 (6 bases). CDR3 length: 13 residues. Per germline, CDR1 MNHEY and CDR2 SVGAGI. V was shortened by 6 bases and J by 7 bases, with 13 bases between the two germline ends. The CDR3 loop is CASSLGGYQPQHF. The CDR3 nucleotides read TGTGCCAGCAGCCTAGGGGGATACCAGCCCCAGCATTTT.

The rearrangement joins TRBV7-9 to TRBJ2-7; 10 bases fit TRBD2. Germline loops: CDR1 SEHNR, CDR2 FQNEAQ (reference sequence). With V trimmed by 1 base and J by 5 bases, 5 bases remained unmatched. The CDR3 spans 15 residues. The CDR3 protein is CASSLGTSGVNEQYF. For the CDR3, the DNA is TGTGCCAGCAGCTTAGGAACTAGCGGGGTAAACGAGCAGTACTTC.

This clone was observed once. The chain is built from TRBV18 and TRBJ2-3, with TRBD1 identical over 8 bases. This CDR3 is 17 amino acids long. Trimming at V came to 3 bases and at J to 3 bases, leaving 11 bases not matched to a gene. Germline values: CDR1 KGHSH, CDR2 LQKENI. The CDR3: CASSPSKTGVATDTQYF. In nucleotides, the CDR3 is TGTGCCAGCTCACCCTCTAAGACAGGGGTAGCGACAGATACGCAGTATTTT.

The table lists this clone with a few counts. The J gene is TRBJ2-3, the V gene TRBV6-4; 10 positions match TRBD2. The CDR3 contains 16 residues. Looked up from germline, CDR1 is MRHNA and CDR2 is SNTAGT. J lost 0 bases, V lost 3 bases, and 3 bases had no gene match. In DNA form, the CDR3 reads TGTGCCAGCAGTGATGGGACTAGCGCCAGCACAGATACGCAGTATTTT. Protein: CASSDGTSASTDTQYF.

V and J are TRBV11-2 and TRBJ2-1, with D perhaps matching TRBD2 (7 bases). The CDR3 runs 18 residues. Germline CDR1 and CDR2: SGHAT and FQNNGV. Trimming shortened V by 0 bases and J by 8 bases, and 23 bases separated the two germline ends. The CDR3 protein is CASSLDGRGRGPLYEQFF. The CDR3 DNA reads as TGTGCCAGCAGCTTAGATGGTCGAGGGCGGGGGCCGCTTTATGAGCAGTTCTTC. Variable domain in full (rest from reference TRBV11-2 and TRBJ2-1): EAGVAQSPRYKIIEKRQSVAFWCNPISGHATLYWYQQILGQGPKLLIQFQNNGVVDDSQLPKDRFSAERLKGVDSTLKIQPAKLEDSAVYLCASSLDGRGRGPLYEQFFGPGTRLTVL.

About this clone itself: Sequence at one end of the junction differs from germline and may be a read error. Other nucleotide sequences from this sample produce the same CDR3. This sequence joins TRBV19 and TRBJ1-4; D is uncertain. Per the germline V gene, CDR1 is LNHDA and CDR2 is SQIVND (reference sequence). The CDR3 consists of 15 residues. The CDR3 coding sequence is TGTGCTAGTAGTATTAGGAGTACAACTAATGAAAAACTGTTTTTT. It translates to CASSIRSTTNEKLFF. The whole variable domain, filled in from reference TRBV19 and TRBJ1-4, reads DGGITQSPKYLFRKEGQNVTLSCEQNLNHDAMYWYRQDPGQGLRLIYYSQIVNDFQKGDIAEGYSVSREKKESFPLTVTSAQKNPTAFYLCASSIRSTTNEKLFFGSGTQLSVL.

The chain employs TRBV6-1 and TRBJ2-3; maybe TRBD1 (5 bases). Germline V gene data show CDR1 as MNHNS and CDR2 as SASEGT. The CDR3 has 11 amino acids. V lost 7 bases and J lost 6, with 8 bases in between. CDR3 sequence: CASTYRDTQYF. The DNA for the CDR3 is TGTGCCAGCACCTACAGGGATACGCAGTATTTT.

Written as DNA, the CDR3 is TGCGCCAGCAGCTTACCGGGACAAGTAGAGACCCAGTACTTC. Translation gives CASSLPGQVETQYF. The chain joins TRBV5-1 to TRBJ2-5, with a weak D call TRBD1 (6 bases). V was clipped by 2 bases and J by 4 bases, with 12 bases between them. This CDR3 region has 14 residues. CDR1 SGHRS and CDR2 YFSETQ come from the germline V gene.

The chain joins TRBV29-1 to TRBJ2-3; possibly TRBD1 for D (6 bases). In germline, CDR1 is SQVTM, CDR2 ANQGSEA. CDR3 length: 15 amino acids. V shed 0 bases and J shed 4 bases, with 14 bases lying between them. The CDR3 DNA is TGCAGCGTTGAAGATCACCAGGGGTCCTCAGATACGCAGTATTTT. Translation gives CSVEDHQGSSDTQYF.

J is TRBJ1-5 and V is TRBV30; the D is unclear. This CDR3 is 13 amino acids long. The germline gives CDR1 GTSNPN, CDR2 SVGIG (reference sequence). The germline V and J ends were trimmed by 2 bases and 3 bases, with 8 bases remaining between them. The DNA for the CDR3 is TGTGCCTGGAGTTTAGGGCACAATCAGCCCCAGCATTTT. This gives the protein CAWSLGHNQPQHF.

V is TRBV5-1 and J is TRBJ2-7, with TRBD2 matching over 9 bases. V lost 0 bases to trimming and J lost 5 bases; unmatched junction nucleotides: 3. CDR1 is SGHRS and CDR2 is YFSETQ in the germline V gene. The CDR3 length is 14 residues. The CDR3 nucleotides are TGCGCCAGCAGCTTGGAGGGACTAGCAGACGAGCAGTACTTC. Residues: CASSLEGLADEQYF.

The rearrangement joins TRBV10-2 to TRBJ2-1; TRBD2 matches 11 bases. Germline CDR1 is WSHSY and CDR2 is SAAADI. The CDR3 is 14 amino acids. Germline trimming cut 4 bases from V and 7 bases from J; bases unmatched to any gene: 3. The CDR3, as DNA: TGCGCCAGCAGTGCGCTAGCGGGGGGTAATGAGCAGTTCTTC. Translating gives CASSALAGGNEQFF.

CDR3 coding DNA: TGCAGCGCTGGACAGGGGGCAGGGTGGGGCTACACCTTC. It translates to CSAGQGAGWGYTF. V is TRBV29-1 and J is TRBJ1-2; 11 nucleotides line up with TRBD1. Germline trimming cut 7 bases from V and 8 bases from J; bases unmatched to any gene: 9. From germline, CDR1 is SQVTM and CDR2 ANQGSEA. The CDR3 is made up of 13 amino acids.

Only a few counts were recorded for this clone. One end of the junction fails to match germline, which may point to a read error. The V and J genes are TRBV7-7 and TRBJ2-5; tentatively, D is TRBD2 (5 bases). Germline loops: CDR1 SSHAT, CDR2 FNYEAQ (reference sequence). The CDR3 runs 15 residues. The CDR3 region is CASSLQSGIGQTQYF. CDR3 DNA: TGTGCTAGCAGCCTTCAGTCCGGGATAGGGCAGACCCAGTACTTC.

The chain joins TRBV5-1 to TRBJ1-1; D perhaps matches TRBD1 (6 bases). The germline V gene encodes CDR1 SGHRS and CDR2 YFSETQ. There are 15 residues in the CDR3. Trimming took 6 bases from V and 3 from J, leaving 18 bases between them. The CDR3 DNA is TGCGCCAGCACCGTAACCGCACAGGGAGACACTGAAGCTTTCTTT. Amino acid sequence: CASTVTAQGDTEAFF.

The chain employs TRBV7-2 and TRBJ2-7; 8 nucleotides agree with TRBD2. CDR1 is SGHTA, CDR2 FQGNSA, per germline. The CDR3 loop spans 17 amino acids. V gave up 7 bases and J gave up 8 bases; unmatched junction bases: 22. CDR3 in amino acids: CASTPNPHSGRGNKQYF. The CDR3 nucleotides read TGTGCCAGCACCCCCAACCCACACAGCGGGAGAGGAAACAAGCAGTACTTC.

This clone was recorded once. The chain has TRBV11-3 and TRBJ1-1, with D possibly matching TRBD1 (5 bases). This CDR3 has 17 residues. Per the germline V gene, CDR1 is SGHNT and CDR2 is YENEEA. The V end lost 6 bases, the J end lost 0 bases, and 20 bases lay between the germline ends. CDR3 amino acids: CASSGRGSLGMNTEAFF. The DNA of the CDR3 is TGTGCCAGCAGTGGCCGGGGCAGCTTGGGCATGAACACTGAAGCTTTCTTT. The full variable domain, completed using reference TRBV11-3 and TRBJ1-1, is EAGVVQSPRYKIIEKKQPVAFWCNPISGHNTLYWYLQNLGQGPELLIRYENEEAVDDSQLPKDRFSAERLKGVDSTLKIQPAELGDSAVYLCASSGRGSLGMNTEAFFGQGTRLTVV.

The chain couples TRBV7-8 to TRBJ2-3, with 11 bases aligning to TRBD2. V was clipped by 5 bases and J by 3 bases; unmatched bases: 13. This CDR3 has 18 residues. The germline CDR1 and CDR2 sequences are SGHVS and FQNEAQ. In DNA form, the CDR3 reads TGTGCCAGCAGCCCCCTAGCGGGGGGACGGACTGGGACAGATACGCAGTATTTT. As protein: CASSPLAGGRTGTDTQYF.

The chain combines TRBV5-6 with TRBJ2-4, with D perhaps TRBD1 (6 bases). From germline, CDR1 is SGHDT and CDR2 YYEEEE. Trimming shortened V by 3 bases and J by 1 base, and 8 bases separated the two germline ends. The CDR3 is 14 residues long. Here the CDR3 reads CASSSGVAKNIQYF. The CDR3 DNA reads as TGTGCCAGCAGCTCAGGGGTTGCCAAAAACATTCAGTACTTC.